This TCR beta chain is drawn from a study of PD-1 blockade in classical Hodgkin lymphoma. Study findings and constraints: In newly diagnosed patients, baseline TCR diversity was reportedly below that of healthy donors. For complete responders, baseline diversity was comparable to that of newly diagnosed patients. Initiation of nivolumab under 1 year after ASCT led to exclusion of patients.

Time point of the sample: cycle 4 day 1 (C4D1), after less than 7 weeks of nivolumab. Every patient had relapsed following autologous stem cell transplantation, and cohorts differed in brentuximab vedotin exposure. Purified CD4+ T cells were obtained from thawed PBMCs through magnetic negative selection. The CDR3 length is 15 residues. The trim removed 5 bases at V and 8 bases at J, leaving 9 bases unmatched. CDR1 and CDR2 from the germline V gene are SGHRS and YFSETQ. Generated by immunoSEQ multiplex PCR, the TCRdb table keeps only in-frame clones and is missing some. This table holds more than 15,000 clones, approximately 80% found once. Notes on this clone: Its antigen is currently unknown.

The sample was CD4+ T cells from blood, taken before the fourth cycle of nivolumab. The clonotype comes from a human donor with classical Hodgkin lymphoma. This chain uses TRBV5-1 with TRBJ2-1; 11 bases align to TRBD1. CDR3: CASRDRGRWGDEQFF. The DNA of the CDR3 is TGCGCCAGCAGGGACAGGGGGCGGTGGGGCGATGAGCAGTTCTTC.